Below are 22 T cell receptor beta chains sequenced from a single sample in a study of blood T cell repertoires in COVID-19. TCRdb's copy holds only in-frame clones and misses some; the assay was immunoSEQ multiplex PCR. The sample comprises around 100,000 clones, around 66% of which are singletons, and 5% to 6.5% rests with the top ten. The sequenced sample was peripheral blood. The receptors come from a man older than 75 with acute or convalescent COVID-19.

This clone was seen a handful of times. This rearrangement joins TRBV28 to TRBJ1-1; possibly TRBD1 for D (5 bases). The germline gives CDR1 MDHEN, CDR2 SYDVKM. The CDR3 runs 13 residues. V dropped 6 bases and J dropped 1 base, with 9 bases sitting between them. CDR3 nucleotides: TGTGCCAGCAGCAGCGGGGGGAACACTGAAGCTTTCTTT. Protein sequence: CASSSGGNTEAFF.

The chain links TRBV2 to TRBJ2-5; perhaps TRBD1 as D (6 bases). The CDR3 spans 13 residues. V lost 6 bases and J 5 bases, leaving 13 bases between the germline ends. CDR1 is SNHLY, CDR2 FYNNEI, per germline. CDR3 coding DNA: TGTGCCAGCAGCGCCGGGACAAGGGAGACCCAGTACTTC. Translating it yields CASSAGTRETQYF.

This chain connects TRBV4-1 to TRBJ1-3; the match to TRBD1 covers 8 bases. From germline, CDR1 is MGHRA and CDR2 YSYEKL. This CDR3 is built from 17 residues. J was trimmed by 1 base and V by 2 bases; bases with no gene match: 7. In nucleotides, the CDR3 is TGCGCCAGCAGCCAATTCCTAACAGGGGGTTCTGGAAACACCATATATTTT. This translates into CASSQFLTGGSGNTIYF.

CDR3 coding DNA: TGTGCCAGCAGTGTCCCCGGCGGGGAGGGGACTTTCTTT. Its protein is CASSVPGGEGTFF. V gene TRBV5-4 combines with J gene TRBJ1-1, with D possibly matching TRBD1 (5 bases). CDR3 length equals 13 residues. V gave up 5 bases and J gave up 12 bases, with 20 bases separating them. Germline CDR1 is SGHNT and CDR2 is YYREEE (reference sequence).

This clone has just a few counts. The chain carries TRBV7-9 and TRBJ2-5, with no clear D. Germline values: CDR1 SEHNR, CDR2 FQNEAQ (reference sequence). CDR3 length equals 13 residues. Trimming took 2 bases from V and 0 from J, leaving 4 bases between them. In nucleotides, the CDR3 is TGTGCCAGCAGCTTACCGGACCAAGAGACCCAGTACTTC. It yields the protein CASSLPDQETQYF. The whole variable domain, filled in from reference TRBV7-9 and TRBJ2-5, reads DTGVSQNPRHKITKRGQNVTFRCDPISEHNRLYWYRQTLGQGPEFLTYFQNEAQLEKSRLLSDRFSAERPKGSFSTLEIQRTEQGDSAMYLCASSLPDQETQYFGPGTRLLVL.

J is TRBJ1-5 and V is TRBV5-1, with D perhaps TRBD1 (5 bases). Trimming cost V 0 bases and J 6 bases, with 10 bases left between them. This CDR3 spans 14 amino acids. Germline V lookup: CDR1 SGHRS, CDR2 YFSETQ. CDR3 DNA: TGCGCCAGCAGCTTGGACTACCAGGGTCAGCCCCAGCATTTT. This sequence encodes CASSLDYQGQPQHF. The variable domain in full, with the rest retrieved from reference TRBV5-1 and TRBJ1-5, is KAGVTQTPRYLIKTRGQQVTLSCSPISGHRSVSWYQQTPGQGLQFLFEYFSETQRNKGNFPGRFSGRQFSNSRSEMNVSTLELGDSALYLCASSLDYQGQPQHFGDGTRLSIL.

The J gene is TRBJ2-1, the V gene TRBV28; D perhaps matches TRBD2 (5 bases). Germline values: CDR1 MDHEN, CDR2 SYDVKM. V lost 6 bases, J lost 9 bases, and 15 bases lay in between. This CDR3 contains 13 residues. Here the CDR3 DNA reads TGTGCCAGCAGACCTGAGGGTGGGTTTGAGCAGTTCTTC. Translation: CASRPEGGFEQFF. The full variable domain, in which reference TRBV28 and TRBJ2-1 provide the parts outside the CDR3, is DVKVTQSSRYLVKRTGEKVFLECVQDMDHENMFWYRQDPGLGLRLIYFSYDVKMKEKGDIPEGYSVSREKKERFSLILESASTNQTSMYLCASRPEGGFEQFFGPGTRLTVL.

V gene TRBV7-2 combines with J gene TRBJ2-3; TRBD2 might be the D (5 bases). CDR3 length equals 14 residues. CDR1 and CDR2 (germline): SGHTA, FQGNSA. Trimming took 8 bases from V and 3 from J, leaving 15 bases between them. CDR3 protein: CASGVFPGTDTQYF. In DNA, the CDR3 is TGTGCCAGCGGTGTCTTCCCGGGGACAGATACGCAGTATTTT.

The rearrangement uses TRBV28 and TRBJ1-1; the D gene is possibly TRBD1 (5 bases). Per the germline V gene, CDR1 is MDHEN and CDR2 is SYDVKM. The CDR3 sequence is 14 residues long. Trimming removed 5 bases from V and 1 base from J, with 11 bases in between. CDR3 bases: TGTGCCAGCAGTCCCTTCAGGGAGAACACTGAAGCTTTCTTT. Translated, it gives CASSPFRENTEAFF. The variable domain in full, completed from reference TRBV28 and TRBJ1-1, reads DVKVTQSSRYLVKRTGEKVFLECVQDMDHENMFWYRQDPGLGLRLIYFSYDVKMKEKGDIPEGYSVSREKKERFSLILESASTNQTSMYLCASSPFRENTEAFFGQGTRLTVV.

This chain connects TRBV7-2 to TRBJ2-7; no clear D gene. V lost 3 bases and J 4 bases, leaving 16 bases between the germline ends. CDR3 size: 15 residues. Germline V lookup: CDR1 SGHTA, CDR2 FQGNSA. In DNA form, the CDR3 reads TGTGCCAGCAGCTTGCTTGCGGCCCTTGTTTACGAGCAGTACTTC. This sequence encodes CASSLLAALVYEQYF.

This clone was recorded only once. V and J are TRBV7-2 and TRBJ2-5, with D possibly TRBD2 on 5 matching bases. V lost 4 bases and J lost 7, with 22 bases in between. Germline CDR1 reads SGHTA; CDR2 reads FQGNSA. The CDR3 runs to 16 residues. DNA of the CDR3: TGTGCCAGCAGCTCCCTAGGCGGCTCAGCTCGGGGGACCCAGTACTTC. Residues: CASSSLGGSARGTQYF.

This chain's CDR3 is CSASSFSKETQYF. CDR3 nucleotides: TGCAGTGCTAGTAGCTTTTCCAAAGAGACCCAGTACTTC. The chain recombines TRBV20-1 with TRBJ2-5; D not certain. V gave up 3 bases and J gave up 3 bases, with 11 bases separating them. The CDR3 length is 13 residues. Per germline, CDR1 DFQATT and CDR2 SNEGSKA (reference sequence).

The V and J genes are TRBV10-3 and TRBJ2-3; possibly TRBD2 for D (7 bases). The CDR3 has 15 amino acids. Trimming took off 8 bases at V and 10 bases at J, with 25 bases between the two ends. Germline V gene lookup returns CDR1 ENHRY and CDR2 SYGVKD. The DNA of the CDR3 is TGTGCCATCCAACAAGGGGGGGGCCCTCAGGTTGCGCAGTATTTT. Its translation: CAIQQGGGPQVAQYF.

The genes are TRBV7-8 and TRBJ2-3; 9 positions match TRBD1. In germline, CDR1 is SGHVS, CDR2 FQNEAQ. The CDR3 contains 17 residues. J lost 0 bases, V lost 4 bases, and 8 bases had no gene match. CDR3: CASSSPLDRGSTDTQYF. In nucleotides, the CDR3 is TGTGCCAGCAGCTCCCCACTTGACAGGGGGAGCACAGATACGCAGTATTTT.

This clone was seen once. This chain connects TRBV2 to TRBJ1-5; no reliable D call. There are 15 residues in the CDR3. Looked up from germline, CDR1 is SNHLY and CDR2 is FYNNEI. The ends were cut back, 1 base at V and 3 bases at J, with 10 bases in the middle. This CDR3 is CASSEGQAHNQPQHF. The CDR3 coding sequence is TGTGCCAGCAGTGAAGGCCAGGCCCACAATCAGCCCCAGCATTTT.

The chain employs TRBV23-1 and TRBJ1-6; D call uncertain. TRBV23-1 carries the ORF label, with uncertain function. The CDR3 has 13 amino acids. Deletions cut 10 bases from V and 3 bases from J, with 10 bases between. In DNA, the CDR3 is TGCGCCATTTGGGCAGGCTATAATTCACCCCTCCACTTT. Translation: CAIWAGYNSPLHF.

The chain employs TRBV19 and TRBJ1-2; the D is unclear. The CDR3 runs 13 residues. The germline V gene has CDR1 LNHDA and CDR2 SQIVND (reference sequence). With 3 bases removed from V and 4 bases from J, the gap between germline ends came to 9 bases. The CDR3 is CASSIGESYGYTF. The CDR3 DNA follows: TGTGCCAGTAGTATCGGAGAGTCCTATGGCTACACCTTC.

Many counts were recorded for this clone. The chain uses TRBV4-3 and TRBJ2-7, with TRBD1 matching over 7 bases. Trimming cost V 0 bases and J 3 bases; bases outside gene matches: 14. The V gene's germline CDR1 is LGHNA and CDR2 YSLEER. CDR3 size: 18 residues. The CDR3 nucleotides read TGCGCCAGCAGCCAAGATTCGGACAGGCTGACGACCCGCTACGAGCAGTACTTC. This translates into CASSQDSDRLTTRYEQYF.

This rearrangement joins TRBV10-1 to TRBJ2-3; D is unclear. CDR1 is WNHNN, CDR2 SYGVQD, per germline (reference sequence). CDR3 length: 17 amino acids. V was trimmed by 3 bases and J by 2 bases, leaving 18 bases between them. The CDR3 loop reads CASSDQLDGTVTDTQYF. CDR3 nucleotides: TGCGCCAGCAGTGACCAACTTGACGGAACAGTCACAGATACGCAGTATTTT.

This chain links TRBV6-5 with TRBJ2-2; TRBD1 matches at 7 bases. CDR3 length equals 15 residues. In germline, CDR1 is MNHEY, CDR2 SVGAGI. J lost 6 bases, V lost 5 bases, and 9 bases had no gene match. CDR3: CASSKTRGLSGELFF. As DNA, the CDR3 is TGTGCCAGCAGTAAGACAAGGGGGCTCTCCGGGGAGCTGTTTTTT.

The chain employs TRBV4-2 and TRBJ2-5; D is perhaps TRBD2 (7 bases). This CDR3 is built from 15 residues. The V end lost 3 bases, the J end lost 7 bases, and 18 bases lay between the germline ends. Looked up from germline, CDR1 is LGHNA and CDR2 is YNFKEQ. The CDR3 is CASSQGGTNGVTQYF. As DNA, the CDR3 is TGTGCCAGCAGCCAGGGGGGGACAAATGGGGTGACCCAGTACTTC.

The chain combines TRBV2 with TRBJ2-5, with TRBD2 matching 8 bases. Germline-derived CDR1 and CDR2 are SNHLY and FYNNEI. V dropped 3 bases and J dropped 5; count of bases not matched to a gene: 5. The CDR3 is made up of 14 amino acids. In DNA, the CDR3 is TGTGCCAGCAGTGACGGGAGGGTATTGGAGACCCAGTACTTC. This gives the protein CASSDGRVLETQYF.